What follows are 9 T cell receptor beta chains derived from one specimen sequenced in a study of T cell repertoires in cytomegalovirus infection. TCRdb analysed the reads with MiXCR anew, one entry per CDR3 protein. There are some 200,000 distinct CDR3 sequences in the sample; approximately 38% occur only once, and more than 50% lies in the top ten. Their antigens remain unidentified. This sample comprised CD8+ T cells from cultured PBMCs, obtained from culture after CMV antigen stimulation. The receptors were sampled from a human donor in good health (CMV status not recorded). Some clones in this sample may be carry-over from other donors' samples.

The rearrangement uses TRBV2 and TRBJ1-2, with a tentative D call TRBD1 (6 bases). V lost 5 bases and J 4 bases, leaving 14 bases between the germline ends. Germline V lookup: CDR1 SNHLY, CDR2 FYNNEI. This CDR3 is built from 14 residues. The CDR3 DNA is TGTGCCAGCAGTACGACAGGCTTACGCTATGGCTACACCTTC. This codes for CASSTTGLRYGYTF.

This clonotype has more than one count but fewer than ten. This chain uses TRBV7-6 with TRBJ1-3; no reliable D call. Germline CDR1 reads SGHVS; CDR2 reads FNYEAQ. The CDR3 is 15 residues long. Trimming pared 1 base from V and 0 bases from J, leaving 7 bases between. In nucleotides, the CDR3 is TGTGCCAGCAGCTTAGTGGCTTACTCTGGAAACACCATATATTTT. Protein product: CASSLVAYSGNTIYF.

This clonotype appeared many times. CDR3 region: CASSRSGQGLNTEAFF. CDR3 coding DNA: TGTGCCAGCAGCCGCTCCGGACAGGGATTGAACACTGAAGCTTTCTTT. This chain connects TRBV7-8 to TRBJ1-1; 8 positions agree with TRBD1. The CDR3 covers 16 residues. The germline gives CDR1 SGHVS, CDR2 FQNEAQ. V gave up 5 bases and J gave up 0 bases; unmatched junction bases: 8.

There are a few counts of this clonotype. The CDR3 nucleotides read TGTGCCACCAGCAGAACAGCGGGGATCCGGGGAGAGACCCAGTACTTC. Its protein product is CATSRTAGIRGETQYF. V is TRBV15 and J is TRBJ2-5, with 7 bases identical to TRBD2. This CDR3 region has 16 residues. Germline V gives CDR1 LNHNV, CDR2 YYDKDF (reference sequence). J lost 4 bases, V lost 2 bases, and 10 bases had no gene match.

The chain combines TRBV27 with TRBJ2-1; 9 bases match TRBD2. CDR3 length equals 16 residues. J was trimmed by 9 bases and V by 4 bases; bases with no gene match: 13. Germline V gene lookup returns CDR1 MNHEY and CDR2 SMNVEV (reference sequence). CDR3 nucleotides: TGTGCCAGCAGTTCTTGGAGTAGCGGGAGTAGGGGTGAGCAGTTCTTC. Protein sequence: CASSSWSSGSRGEQFF.

This chain uses TRBV5-4 with TRBJ2-2; D may correspond to TRBD1 or TRBD2 (5 bases each). CDR3 size: 16 residues. The germline V gene has CDR1 SGHNT and CDR2 YYREEE (reference sequence). V lost 0 bases to trimming and J lost 6 bases, with 15 bases between them. This CDR3 reads CASSLDQFEGSGELFF. CDR3 coding DNA: TGTGCCAGCAGCTTGGATCAATTTGAGGGGTCCGGGGAGCTGTTTTTT.

The table lists this clonotype with many counts. J is TRBJ2-1 and V is TRBV7-2; the D is unclear. The V end was cut by 5 bases, the J end by 8 bases, with 10 bases between. Germline V gives CDR1 SGHTA, CDR2 FQGNSA. The CDR3 runs 12 residues. Here the CDR3 DNA reads TGTGCCAGCAGCCACCGGAAGGATGAGCAGTTCTTC. It is translated as CASSHRKDEQFF.

The chain combines TRBV28 with TRBJ2-4; 9 bases line up with TRBD1. Trimming at V came to 8 bases and at J to 5 bases, leaving 10 bases not matched to a gene. Per the germline V gene, CDR1 is MDHEN and CDR2 is SYDVKM. CDR3 length: 15 amino acids. The CDR3 DNA sequence: TGTGCCAGCCGTCGATTACAGGGGGCCCAAAACATTCAGTACTTC. This codes for CASRRLQGAQNIQYF.

In this sample, this clonotype turned up a few times. The gene calls are TRBV4-2 and TRBJ2-2; no clear D. Germline-derived CDR1 and CDR2 are LGHNA and YNFKEQ. The V end lost 0 bases, the J end lost 1 base, and 9 bases lay between the germline ends. This CDR3 has 16 amino acids. DNA for the CDR3: TGTGCCAGCAGCCAAGATGACGTTATGAACACCGGGGAGCTGTTTTTT. Protein: CASSQDDVMNTGELFF.